One and the same sample provided the 14 T cell receptor beta chains below, sequenced in a study of Ad26.COV2.S vaccination and SARS-CoV-2 variants. Treatment reported: roughly 20 received Ad26.COV2.S at low or high dose, single or two shots; about 5 received placebo; per-sample allocation not given. Sampling happened 63 days after the first vaccine or placebo injection. Some clones are missing from TCRdb's copy, which holds only in-frame ones; the method was immunoSEQ multiplex PCR. The repertoire consists of hundreds of thousands of clones, with 80% to 90% occurring once and the leading ten covering around 10%. Sample: peripheral blood, taken in a trial of Ad26.COV2.S vaccine versus placebo. These receptors were collected from a person between 18 and 65 years old who received the Ad26.COV2.S COVID-19 vaccine or a placebo.

This CDR3 is CASTKDRAGTNTGELFF. The CDR3 coding sequence is TGCGCCAGCACCAAGGACAGGGCCGGGACGAACACCGGGGAGCTGTTTTTT. The gene calls are TRBV10-1 and TRBJ2-2, with 8 bases identical to TRBD1. Germline CDR1 reads WNHNN; CDR2 reads SYGVQD (reference sequence). The V gene end was trimmed by 7 bases and the J gene end by 0 bases; junction bases not matched to a gene: 10. The CDR3 is made up of 17 amino acids.

The chain combines TRBV11-2 with TRBJ1-1; no firm D call. V was cut by 4 bases and J by 4 bases, with 10 bases left in between. CDR3 length equals 13 residues. Germline loops: CDR1 SGHAT, CDR2 FQNNGV. The CDR3 DNA reads as TGTGCCAGCAGCTCCCGCCCTACCACTGAAGCTTTCTTT. This encodes CASSSRPTTEAFF.

V and J are TRBV7-2 and TRBJ2-7; 7 bases map to TRBD1. V shed 0 bases and J 6 bases; nucleotides not matched to a gene: 11. Germline CDR1 SGHTA, CDR2 FQGNSA. The CDR3 has 16 amino acids. The CDR3 nucleotides read TGTGCCAGCAGCTTAGCGGGACAGCTAAAAGCGGCCGAGCAGTACTTC. Protein: CASSLAGQLKAAEQYF.

The V and J genes are TRBV27 and TRBJ2-7; 10 bases align to TRBD1. The germline V gene has CDR1 MNHEY and CDR2 SMNVEV (reference sequence). With 0 bases clipped from V and 5 bases from J, the junction kept 13 bases outside the gene matches. This CDR3 is built from 18 residues. The CDR3 bases are TGTGCCAGCAGTTTATCTCGTTCCGGACAGGGGGAAACGGACGAGCAGTACTTC. This translates into CASSLSRSGQGETDEQYF.

V and J are TRBV18 and TRBJ1-1; D unresolved. Germline V gene lookup returns CDR1 KGHSH and CDR2 LQKENI. V lost 3 bases and J lost 1, with 12 bases in between. This CDR3 comprises 15 residues. The CDR3 loop is CASSPGTLSNTEAFF. The CDR3 bases are TGTGCCAGCTCACCCGGTACGCTTTCGAACACTGAAGCTTTCTTT.

CDR3 in amino acids: CASSEGGLGKQYF. The CDR3 region has the DNA TGCGCCAGCAGTGAGGGGGGTTTGGGGAAGCAGTACTTC. This chain links TRBV10-1 with TRBJ2-7; D may be TRBD1 or TRBD2 (5 bases each). V gave up 2 bases and J gave up 8 bases, with 13 bases separating them. CDR1 WNHNN and CDR2 SYGVQD come from the germline V gene (reference sequence). The CDR3 is made up of 13 amino acids.

For the CDR3, the DNA is TGTGCCAGCAGCTCGGACAGAACGAACACCGGGGAGCTGTTTTTT. Residues: CASSSDRTNTGELFF. The gene calls are TRBV11-2 and TRBJ2-2; TRBD1 might be the D (6 bases). V was cut by 4 bases and J by 0 bases, with 9 bases left in between. Germline loops: CDR1 SGHAT, CDR2 FQNNGV. The CDR3 length is 15 residues.

This clone was seen a handful of times. The V call is TRBV3-1 (or the pseudogene TRBV3-2), the J call TRBJ1-4, with D uncertain. The CDR3 length is 16 residues. Germline lookup yields CDR1 LGHDT and CDR2 YNNKEL (reference sequence). The ends were cut back, 0 bases at V and 4 bases at J, with 12 bases in the middle. DNA of the CDR3: TGTGCCAGCAGCCAAGATTTGTCGGGGATTAATGAAAAACTGTTTTTT. Translating it yields CASSQDLSGINEKLFF.

CDR3: CAVGQGPPLYGYTF. The DNA for the CDR3 is TGTGCCGTAGGACAGGGGCCCCCACTCTATGGCTACACCTTC. The chain joins TRBV6-5 to TRBJ1-2, with 9 bases fitting TRBD1. V lost 11 bases, J lost 4 bases, and 11 bases stayed unmatched. The V gene's germline CDR1 is MNHEY and CDR2 SVGAGI. The CDR3 length is 14 residues.

This clone was counted a single time. The CDR3 bases are TGTGCCAGGTCGTCAGTTGACTATGGCTACACCTTC. Its protein is CARSSVDYGYTF. The chain joins TRBV2 to TRBJ1-2; D unclear. V lost 9 bases and J 3 bases, leaving 11 bases between the germline ends. The CDR3 has 12 amino acids. Germline V gene lookup returns CDR1 SNHLY and CDR2 FYNNEI.

The chain uses TRBV27 and TRBJ2-7, with 8 bases aligning to TRBD1. V lost 3 bases and J lost 6; bases outside the gene matches: 7. Germline values: CDR1 MNHEY, CDR2 SMNVEV (reference sequence). CDR3 length: 14 residues. The CDR3 protein is CASSFGTGRAEQYF. DNA of the CDR3: TGTGCCAGCAGTTTCGGGACAGGTAGGGCCGAGCAGTACTTC.

With respect to this clone: A much larger clone is a single base away; this may be a read error. Other DNA sequences of this sample code for an identical CDR3. This chain joins TRBV5-1 and TRBJ1-2; unclear D gene. CDR3 length: 14 amino acids. Germline CDR1 and CDR2: SGHRS and YFSETQ. Trimming took off 0 bases at V and 0 bases at J, with 6 bases between the two ends. CDR3 DNA: TGCGCCAGCAGCTTGGACGGCGCTAACTATGGCTACACCTTC. It yields the protein CASSLDGANYGYTF.

The rearrangement uses TRBV28 and TRBJ1-1; 7 nucleotides match TRBD1. Losses at the gene ends were 7 bases for V and 3 bases for J; bases not matched to a gene: 11. This CDR3 is 15 amino acids long. The germline V gene has CDR1 MDHEN and CDR2 SYDVKM. Written as DNA, the CDR3 is TGTGCCAGCATGGACAGGAGGTACCAGTACACTGAAGCTTTCTTT. This gives the protein CASMDRRYQYTEAFF.

The chain is built from TRBV19 and TRBJ1-4, with unresolved D. V lost 6 bases and J lost 7, with 18 bases in between. The CDR3 runs 15 residues. Germline V gene sequence: CDR1 LNHDA, CDR2 SQIVND (reference sequence). As DNA, the CDR3 is TGTGCCAGTAGAAACTTAGCGAGGTTGATTGAAAAACTGTTTTTT. Its protein is CASRNLARLIEKLFF.